What follows are 24 T cell receptor beta chains derived from one specimen sequenced in a study of radiotherapy plus CTLA-4 blockade in lung cancer (dated by TCRdb to the late 2010s). The library was prepared using the immunoSEQ multiplex PCR assay. The table comes from immuneACCESS by way of TCRdb, which keeps in-frame sequences with V and J called. Part of the clones is missing from these tables; in studies checked, under half for an unresolved V gene and the rest for unknown reasons. This sample has 35,000 to 40,000 clones in its table, and around 77% of those were observed once. The ten largest clones represent approximately 11% of the sample. The sample here was peripheral blood, taken from a patient treated with radiotherapy plus ipilimumab. The receptors derive from a human donor with non-small cell lung cancer who had stable disease on radiotherapy plus ipilimumab.

The CDR3 protein is CASSLYEESNEQFF. CDR3 sequence (DNA): TGTGCCAGCAGTCTATACGAGGAGAGCAATGAGCAGTTCTTC. The gene calls are TRBV7-9 and TRBJ2-1; D ambiguous. The V end was cut by 6 bases, the J end by 6 bases, with 15 bases between. Germline V gene lookup returns CDR1 SEHNR and CDR2 FQNEAQ (reference sequence). This CDR3 region has 14 residues.

The chain couples TRBV5-5 to TRBJ1-2; D is perhaps TRBD1 (5 bases). The V end was cut by 0 bases, the J end by 7 bases, with 16 bases between. Germline-derived CDR1 and CDR2 are SGHKS and YYEKEE (reference sequence). The length of the CDR3 is 15 residues. The CDR3 protein is CASSLVARGDSGYTF. The CDR3 region has the DNA TGTGCCAGCAGCTTGGTCGCTCGGGGGGATTCTGGCTACACCTTC. Supplemented by reference TRBV5-5 and TRBJ1-2, the full variable domain reads DAGVTQSPTHLIKTRGQQVTLRCSPISGHKSVSWYQQVLGQGPQFIFQYYEKEERGRGNFPDRFSARQFPNYSSELNVNALLLGDSALYLCASSLVARGDSGYTFGSGTRLTVV.

A remark on this clone: In the same sample, other DNA sequences code for this CDR3. V usage is TRBV14 and J usage is TRBJ1-1; 7 bases map to TRBD1. The length of the CDR3 is 14 residues. In germline, CDR1 is SGHDN, CDR2 FVKESK. J gave up 4 bases and V 3 bases, and 5 bases lay outside the gene matches. DNA of the CDR3: TGTGCCAGCAGCCACAGGGGGAAAGGCACTGAAGCTTTCTTT. Protein: CASSHRGKGTEAFF.

This clone was seen only a few times. This chain connects TRBV11-2 to TRBJ2-1, with 8 nucleotides matching TRBD1. The J segment lost 8 bases and the V segment lost 3 bases, leaving 3 bases of the junction unmatched. The CDR3 contains 13 residues. Germline CDR1 is SGHAT and CDR2 is FQNNGV. CDR3 in amino acids: CASSLDRADEQFF. The CDR3 DNA reads as TGTGCCAGCAGCTTGGACAGGGCCGATGAGCAGTTCTTC.

The chain employs TRBV13 and TRBJ2-7, with a weak D call TRBD1 (5 bases). The CDR3 extends over 14 amino acids. V lost 0 bases and J 4 bases, leaving 10 bases between the germline ends. Per germline, CDR1 PRHDT and CDR2 FYEKMQ (reference sequence). CDR3 amino acids: CASSLGQGWYEQYF. CDR3 nucleotide sequence: TGTGCCAGCAGCTTAGGGCAGGGATGGTACGAGCAGTACTTC.

V is TRBV27 and J is TRBJ2-7; D is perhaps TRBD1 (5 bases). Trimming took 2 bases from V and 6 from J, leaving 11 bases between them. This CDR3 is 13 amino acids long. Germline CDR1 and CDR2: MNHEY and SMNVEV (reference sequence). The CDR3, as DNA: TGTGCCAGCAGTTTAACAGGTTATGGCGAGCAGTACTTC. Amino acids: CASSLTGYGEQYF.

The chain carries TRBV7-9 and TRBJ2-5; 12 bases match TRBD2. The CDR3 length is 15 residues. The trim removed 3 bases at V and 6 bases at J, leaving 5 bases unmatched. Germline CDR1 and CDR2: SEHNR and FQNEAQ (reference sequence). For the CDR3, the DNA is TGTGCCAGCAGCTTCGGACTAGCGGGGTTTCAGACCCAGTACTTC. It codes for CASSFGLAGFQTQYF. Full variable domain (remainder filled in from reference TRBV7-9 and TRBJ2-5): DTGVSQNPRHKITKRGQNVTFRCDPISEHNRLYWYRQTLGQGPEFLTYFQNEAQLEKSRLLSDRFSAERPKGSFSTLEIQRTEQGDSAMYLCASSFGLAGFQTQYFGPGTRLLVL.

The rearrangement uses TRBV13 and TRBJ2-7, with TRBD2 matching over 8 bases. The germline V gene encodes CDR1 PRHDT and CDR2 FYEKMQ (reference sequence). The CDR3 has 15 amino acids. The J segment lost 6 bases and the V segment lost 6 bases, leaving 13 bases of the junction unmatched. The CDR3 region is CASRPRGGQGREQYF. The CDR3 DNA follows: TGTGCCAGCAGGCCACGCGGGGGGCAAGGGCGCGAGCAGTACTTC.

The chain recombines TRBV29-1 with TRBJ2-5; the match to TRBD2 covers 8 bases. The CDR3 has 13 residues. Trimming removed 6 bases from V and 5 bases from J; junction bases left unmatched: 8. Germline V gene sequence: CDR1 SQVTM, CDR2 ANQGSEA. In DNA form, the CDR3 reads TGCAGCGTGTCCTCCCCGGGGGGGGAGACCCAGTACTTC. It encodes CSVSSPGGETQYF. Variable domain in full (rest from reference TRBV29-1 and TRBJ2-5): SAVISQKPSRDICQRGTSLTIQCQVDSQVTMMFWYRQQPGQSLTLIATANQGSEATYESGFVIDKFPISRPNLTFSTLTVSNMSPEDSSIYLCSVSSPGGETQYFGPGTRLLVL.

The V call is TRBV4-3, the J call TRBJ1-2; no clear D. The CDR3 has 11 amino acids. Trimming shortened V by 4 bases and J by 6 bases, and 6 bases separated the two germline ends. Per germline, CDR1 LGHNA and CDR2 YSLEER. CDR3 region: CASSREDGYTF. CDR3 DNA: TGCGCCAGCAGCCGGGAGGATGGCTACACCTTC.

J is TRBJ1-2 and V is TRBV2; 7 bases align to TRBD1. V was pared by 6 bases and J by 4 bases, with 8 bases of the junction left unmatched. CDR1 is SNHLY, CDR2 FYNNEI, per germline. The CDR3 has 14 residues. The CDR3 is CASRGDSEGYGYTF. CDR3 bases: TGTGCCAGCAGGGGGGACAGCGAGGGCTATGGCTACACCTTC.

The chain carries TRBV6-4 and TRBJ2-3, with 9 bases identical to TRBD2. CDR1 and CDR2 from the germline V gene are MRHNA and SNTAGT. The CDR3 is 14 amino acids. V shed 5 bases and J 4 bases; nucleotides not matched to a gene: 4. Here the CDR3 reads CASSPRGGADTQYF. DNA of the CDR3: TGTGCCAGCAGTCCCCGCGGGGGGGCAGATACGCAGTATTTT.

The chain recombines TRBV5-1 with TRBJ1-2; TRBD1 is a possible D gene (5 bases). Between the trimmed V and J ends, which lost 5 bases and 8 bases, there was a span of 19 bases. Looked up from germline, CDR1 is SGHRS and CDR2 is YFSETQ. The CDR3 loop spans 14 amino acids. CDR3 protein: CASRDLTDMRGYTF. The CDR3 nucleotides are TGCGCCAGCAGAGACCTTACGGACATGCGGGGCTACACCTTC.

The gene calls are TRBV5-6 and TRBJ1-1; TRBD1 agrees at 7 bases. Germline CDR1 reads SGHDT; CDR2 reads YYEEEE. J lost 4 bases, V lost 0 bases, and 9 bases had no gene match. This CDR3 comprises 16 residues. The CDR3, as DNA: TGTGCCAGCAGCTTGGGGAACAGGGGATGGGGCACTGAAGCTTTCTTT. Translation gives CASSLGNRGWGTEAFF.

J is TRBJ2-3 and V is TRBV2; no firm D call. The CDR3 is 14 residues long. Trimming removed 4 bases at V and 5 bases at J, with 13 bases between. The germline V gene has CDR1 SNHLY and CDR2 FYNNEI. Here the CDR3 DNA reads TGTGCCAGCAGTGGCCAGTTAAGTGGAGATACGCAGTATTTT. This gives the protein CASSGQLSGDTQYF.

The J gene is TRBJ2-1, the V gene TRBV11-3; TRBD1 matches 7 bases. V trimming: 4 bases; J trimming: 3 bases; junction bases outside the gene matches: 6. Germline-derived CDR1 and CDR2 are SGHNT and YENEEA. This CDR3 has 15 residues. The CDR3 DNA sequence: TGTGCCAGCAGCTCCCGACAGGGCTTCTACAATGAGCAGTTCTTC. Translation: CASSSRQGFYNEQFF.

CDR3 amino acids: CASSYYGTANYGYTF. The CDR3 DNA is TGTGCCAGCAGTTACTACGGGACAGCTAACTATGGCTACACCTTC. The V gene is TRBV6-6, the J gene TRBJ1-2, with 7 bases lining up with TRBD1. CDR1 is MNHNY, CDR2 SVGAGI, per germline (reference sequence). V was pared by 1 base and J by 0 bases, with 2 bases of the junction left unmatched. CDR3 length: 15 residues.

V usage is TRBV9 and J usage is TRBJ1-1, with 9 bases lining up with TRBD1. The CDR3 contains 18 residues. Germline CDR1 is SGDLS and CDR2 is YYNGEE. Trimming removed 0 bases from V and 0 bases from J; junction bases left unmatched: 9. In DNA, the CDR3 is TGTGCCAGCAGCGTAGAGGACAGGGGATCAACCATGAACACTGAAGCTTTCTTT. Its translation is CASSVEDRGSTMNTEAFF.

This chain links TRBV5-1 with TRBJ2-7; 9 bases fit TRBD1. The V gene's germline CDR1 is SGHRS and CDR2 YFSETQ. The CDR3 sequence is 14 residues long. V trimming: 4 bases; J trimming: 2 bases; junction bases outside the gene matches: 4. The CDR3 sequence is CASSRDRETYEQYF. The CDR3, as DNA: TGCGCCAGCAGCCGGGACAGGGAAACCTACGAGCAGTACTTC.

This clone came up a few times. The likely explanation is a read error, given a far larger clone one base away. This sequence joins TRBV10-3 and TRBJ1-2, with 7 bases identical to TRBD1. The germline gives CDR1 ENHRY, CDR2 SYGVKD. The CDR3 contains 12 residues. CDR3 coding DNA: TGTGCCATCAGTGAAGGACAGGATGGCTACTCCTTC. Translating it yields CAISEGQDGYSF.

The chain is built from TRBV5-4 and TRBJ2-1; maybe TRBD1 (5 bases). From germline, CDR1 is SGHNT and CDR2 YYREEE (reference sequence). There are 15 residues in the CDR3. The V end lost 1 base, the J end lost 4 bases, and 12 bases lay between the germline ends. The CDR3 region has the DNA TGTGCCAGCAGCTTGACTGGGGCGCGATACAATGAGCAGTTCTTC. Protein sequence: CASSLTGARYNEQFF.

V and J are TRBV13 and TRBJ1-3; D unresolved. The CDR3 sequence is 14 residues long. The germline V gene encodes CDR1 PRHDT and CDR2 FYEKMQ (reference sequence). The ends were cut back, 5 bases at V and 2 bases at J, with 10 bases in the middle. The CDR3 nucleotides read TGTGCCAGCAGCCTTGGGGAGACTGGAAACACCATATATTTT. It codes for CASSLGETGNTIYF.

J is TRBJ1-1 and V is TRBV6-5; 12 positions agree with TRBD1. CDR1 MNHEY and CDR2 SVGAGI come from the germline V gene. V was clipped by 7 bases and J by 11 bases; unmatched bases: 11. The CDR3 totals 14 residues. CDR3 amino acids: CASTLQGQGALAFF. CDR3 coding DNA: TGTGCCAGCACCTTACAGGGACAGGGGGCATTGGCTTTCTTT.

The CDR3 spells CASRTGGLGETQYF. DNA for the CDR3: TGTGCCAGCAGGACGGGGGGGCTTGGGGAGACCCAGTACTTC. This chain uses TRBV6-1 with TRBJ2-5; 8 bases match TRBD2. The V gene end was trimmed by 6 bases and the J gene end by 5 bases; junction bases not matched to a gene: 8. Germline V gives CDR1 MNHNS, CDR2 SASEGT. The CDR3 is 14 amino acids.